This TCR beta chain was recorded in a study of vaccination and CD4 T cells after COVID-19. The treatment here: roughly 10-day PBMC culture with coronavirus spike peptide pools or control peptides (ViraFEST assay). The ViraFEST method relied on peptide pools to expand antigen-specific T cells, followed by TCR sequencing. Per-well cultures of under 2.5 million PBMCs received around 9.9 IU/ml IL-2 and 10 ug/ml peptide pools. The CDR3 contains 14 residues. CDR1 and CDR2 (germline): SGHTA, FQGNSA. The ends were cut back, 7 bases at V and 0 bases at J, with 10 bases in the middle. This clonotype was observed once. Its antigen is not identified. The Oncomine TCR Beta short-read assay generated sequence data from the DNA of cultured CD4+ T cells. Scientists extracted genomic DNA from CD4+ T cells grown in culture. From the PCR reads, TCRdb called clonotypes with MiXCR, one entry per CDR3 protein. Here the sample spans more than 6,000 distinct CDR3 sequences, less than 70% being singletons.

The chain links TRBV7-2 to TRBJ1-5; D is ambiguous. Sample: cultured CD4+ T cells from blood, taken after SARS-CoV-2 vaccination. The sequence derives from a human donor with COVID-19. CDR3 coding DNA: TGTGCCAGCACGCGTCCTTATAGCAATCAGCCCCAGCATTTT. Translation gives CASTRPYSNQPQHF.